Included here is one T cell receptor (beta chain) sequence, with context. Negative isolation yielded the CD8+ and CD4+ T cells, while FACS enriched the TEMRA cells. The CDR3 length is 15 residues. CDR1 is LGHDT and CDR2 is YNNKEL in the germline V gene (reference sequence). The V gene lost 2 bases and the J gene lost 1 base, with 9 bases spanning the gap. The sample belongs to a study of CD8 T cells in Susac syndrome. A quantity of about 0.5 to 1 ug RNA underwent reverse transcription using random hexamers. TCRdb itself ran the immunoSEQ multiplex PCR reads through MiXCR, one entry per CDR3 protein. The data hold 150,000 to 200,000 distinct CDR3 sequences, with approximately 95% observed a single time.

The TCR originated in a human donor with multiple sclerosis. The specimen sequenced was CD8+ T cells from PBMCs. The chain couples TRBV3-1 to TRBJ2-1; the D is unclear. Written as DNA, the CDR3 is TGTGCCAGCAGCCAATTCGGACCGTCCTACAATGAGCAGTTCTTC. It yields the protein CASSQFGPSYNEQFF.